A single sample gave rise to the 11 T cell receptor beta chains below, sequenced in a study of T cell responses to AZD1222 COVID-19 vaccine. Sequencing used immunoSEQ multiplex PCR; TCRdb keeps in-frame clones, though not all of them. The table shows 150,000 or so clones, with more than 85% occurring only once. The sequences come from peripheral blood, collected on day 0 of AZD1222 vaccination. Every receptor here comes from an adult in good health.

This sequence joins TRBV24-1 and TRBJ2-2; D tentatively fits TRBD1 or TRBD2 (6 bases each). Trimming shortened V by 6 bases and J by 9 bases, and 16 bases separated the two germline ends. This CDR3 is 14 amino acids long. From germline, CDR1 is KGHDR and CDR2 SFDVKD. The CDR3 nucleotides read TGTGCCACCAGTTCAGGGGAGGATTTGCGGGAGCTGTTTTTT. It yields the protein CATSSGEDLRELFF.

This chain uses TRBV19 with TRBJ1-5; D is unclear. Germline CDR1 and CDR2: LNHDA and SQIVND (reference sequence). The CDR3 contains 15 residues. The V gene lost 1 base and the J gene lost 6 bases, with 13 bases spanning the gap. This chain's CDR3 is CASSIVGEEGQPQHF. The CDR3 DNA sequence: TGTGCCAGTAGTATAGTCGGGGAGGAGGGTCAGCCCCAGCATTTT.

This chain links TRBV10-3 with TRBJ1-2, with D possibly matching TRBD1 (6 bases). Trimming removed 3 bases from V and 2 bases from J, with 13 bases in between. The CDR3 extends over 15 amino acids. Germline values: CDR1 ENHRY, CDR2 SYGVKD. CDR3 in DNA: TGTGCCATCAGTGAAAGCATCAGGGGAAACTATGGCTACACCTTC. Translated: CAISESIRGNYGYTF.

The genes are TRBV12-5 and TRBJ2-1; D ambiguous. Looked up from germline, CDR1 is LGHNT and CDR2 is FRNRAP. V dropped 0 bases and J dropped 0 bases, with 15 bases sitting between them. The CDR3 length is 18 residues. This CDR3 reads CASGLVRLGRSSYNEQFF. The CDR3 coding sequence is TGTGCTAGTGGTTTGGTACGGCTCGGACGGAGCTCCTACAATGAGCAGTTCTTC.

This rearrangement joins TRBV7-2 to TRBJ1-4; 7 positions agree with TRBD1. Germline loops: CDR1 SGHTA, CDR2 FQGNSA. V trimming: 5 bases; J trimming: 4 bases; junction bases outside the gene matches: 7. This CDR3 has 15 amino acids. The CDR3 spells CASSPPGTDNEKLFF. Here the CDR3 DNA reads TGTGCCAGCAGCCCGCCCGGGACAGATAATGAAAAACTGTTTTTT.

This clone was recorded only once. The chain couples TRBV19 to TRBJ2-5, with 13 nucleotides matching TRBD2. Per germline, CDR1 LNHDA and CDR2 SQIVND (reference sequence). The CDR3 has 17 residues. V shed 5 bases and J 4 bases; nucleotides not matched to a gene: 10. The CDR3 DNA is TGTGCCAGTAGTGGGGTAGGACTAGCGGGAGTGGTAGAGACCCAGTACTTC. The encoded protein is CASSGVGLAGVVETQYF.

The V call is TRBV19, the J call TRBJ2-2, with 8 bases lining up with TRBD2. After removal of 3 bases from V and 8 bases from J, the junction contained 17 bases not matched to a gene. Germline CDR1 reads LNHDA; CDR2 reads SQIVND (reference sequence). The CDR3 spans 18 residues. The CDR3 is CASSISHTSAGARGELFF. CDR3 DNA: TGTGCCAGTAGTATCAGCCACACATCAGCGGGAGCGAGGGGGGAGCTGTTTTTT. Supplemented by reference TRBV19 and TRBJ2-2, the full variable domain reads DGGITQSPKYLFRKEGQNVTLSCEQNLNHDAMYWYRQDPGQGLRLIYYSQIVNDFQKGDIAEGYSVSREKKESFPLTVTSAQKNPTAFYLCASSISHTSAGARGELFFGEGSRLTVL.

V and J are TRBV12-3 or TRBV12-4 and TRBJ1-1; D uncertain. V lost 3 bases to trimming and J lost 1 base, with 6 bases between them. The CDR3 has 13 amino acids. The CDR3 loop is CASSFIGNTEAFF. DNA for the CDR3: TGTGCCAGCAGTTTTATCGGGAACACTGAAGCTTTCTTT.

V and J are TRBV27 and TRBJ2-1, with TRBD2 matching over 12 bases. Trimming took 7 bases from V and 4 from J; bases not matched to a gene: 5. The CDR3 has 15 residues. The V gene's germline CDR1 is MNHEY and CDR2 SMNVEV (reference sequence). The chain's CDR3 is CASTGTSGFYNEQFF. The DNA for the CDR3 is TGTGCCAGCACTGGGACTAGCGGGTTTTACAATGAGCAGTTCTTC.

The V call is TRBV27, the J call TRBJ2-5; 12 bases align to TRBD2. This CDR3 comprises 16 residues. The germline V gene encodes CDR1 MNHEY and CDR2 SMNVEV (reference sequence). Trimming removed 5 bases from V and 0 bases from J; junction bases left unmatched: 4. The CDR3 bases are TGTGCCAGCAGTCCTCGGACTAGCGGGGACCAAGAGACCCAGTACTTC. Its translation is CASSPRTSGDQETQYF.

The chain uses TRBV28 and TRBJ1-4, with no clear D. V dropped 7 bases and J dropped 2 bases, with 11 bases sitting between them. The CDR3 covers 14 residues. Per the germline V gene, CDR1 is MDHEN and CDR2 is SYDVKM. In DNA, the CDR3 is TGTGCCAGCACCGAACAAGGGACTAATGAAAAACTGTTTTTT. It codes for CASTEQGTNEKLFF.